This entry lists 17 T cell receptor beta chains sequenced from one sample in a study of shared clonotypes between healthy human individuals. Generated by immunoSEQ multiplex PCR, the TCRdb table keeps only in-frame clones and is missing some. The sample includes some 2,400,000 clones, nearly 97% of them seen just once. The sample taken for sequencing was naive CD4+ T cells sorted from blood. Subset meaning: CD45RA+ positively selected. The source is a man aged 18-30 years in good health.

The chain carries TRBV10-1 and TRBJ1-2; D gene uncertain. Between the trimmed V and J ends, which lost 3 bases and 4 bases, there was a span of 9 bases. The CDR3 consists of 13 residues. Germline loops: CDR1 WNHNN, CDR2 SYGVQD (reference sequence). The CDR3 bases are TGCGCCAGCAGTGATACCAGCACCTATGGCTACACCTTC. Translated: CASSDTSTYGYTF.

The genes are TRBV28 and TRBJ2-7; TRBD1 aligns across 7 bases. The CDR3 is 13 amino acids. Germline CDR1 is MDHEN and CDR2 is SYDVKM. The V and J ends lost 6 bases and 2 bases, in that order; junction bases with no gene match: 4. In DNA, the CDR3 is TGTGCCAGCAGAGACAGGGTCACCTACGAGCAGTACTTC. Its translation: CASRDRVTYEQYF. The full variable domain, completed using reference TRBV28 and TRBJ2-7, is DVKVTQSSRYLVKRTGEKVFLECVQDMDHENMFWYRQDPGLGLRLIYFSYDVKMKEKGDIPEGYSVSREKKERFSLILESASTNQTSMYLCASRDRVTYEQYFGPGTRLTVT.

V usage is TRBV23-1 and J usage is TRBJ2-7; 10 bases agree with TRBD2. TRBV23-1 is recorded as an ORF, its role being uncertain. V lost 1 base, J lost 7 bases, and 7 bases stayed unmatched. This CDR3 spans 15 amino acids. This CDR3 reads CASSQWIAGGREQYF. In DNA form, the CDR3 reads TGCGCCAGCAGTCAATGGATAGCGGGGGGCCGTGAGCAGTACTTC.

The V call is TRBV7-8, the J call TRBJ2-1, with 14 bases aligning to TRBD2. The V and J ends lost 5 bases and 7 bases, in that order; junction bases with no gene match: 7. CDR1 SGHVS and CDR2 FQNEAQ come from the germline V gene. This CDR3 has 16 residues. The CDR3 sequence is CASSPGLAGVWNEQFF. The CDR3 DNA reads as TGTGCCAGCAGCCCGGGACTAGCGGGAGTTTGGAATGAGCAGTTCTTC.

This clone was detected once. The chain has TRBV7-3 and TRBJ1-3; D might be TRBD1 (6 bases). The germline gives CDR1 SGHTA, CDR2 FQGTGA. The CDR3 consists of 14 residues. With 5 bases removed from V and 3 bases from J, the gap between germline ends came to 11 bases. The CDR3, as DNA: TGTGCCAGCAGCGCCACAGGGAGTGGAAACACCATATATTTT. It is translated as CASSATGSGNTIYF.

The rearrangement joins TRBV5-1 to TRBJ2-4; tentative D call: TRBD2 (5 bases). Germline assignment: CDR1 SGHRS and CDR2 YFSETQ. The CDR3 is 15 residues long. V lost 4 bases and J lost 5, with 16 bases in between. The CDR3 DNA sequence: TGCGCCAGCAGCCTAGAGGGAAGAACAGAAAACATTCAGTACTTC. Protein: CASSLEGRTENIQYF.

This rearrangement joins TRBV5-5 to TRBJ1-5; the match to TRBD1 covers 11 bases. This CDR3 comprises 16 residues. Germline CDR1 and CDR2: SGHKS and YYEKEE (reference sequence). The J segment lost 6 bases and the V segment lost 4 bases, leaving 9 bases of the junction unmatched. CDR3 sequence reads: CASSPGTGGPGQPQHF. The CDR3 DNA follows: TGTGCCAGCAGCCCCGGGACAGGGGGTCCGGGTCAGCCCCAGCATTTT.

A remark on this clone: Here the CDR3 omits its conserved ending phenylalanine or tryptophan, so a read error is the likely source. Here the CDR3 DNA reads TGCGCCAGCAGCCAAAGATTTACCGAGAACTATGGCTACACCGTC. Translated, it gives CASSQRFTENYGYTV. The chain links TRBV4-3 to TRBJ1-2; D not certain. The CDR3 has 15 residues. Germline loops: CDR1 LGHNA, CDR2 YSLEER. Trimming stripped 2 bases from V and 2 bases from J, with 12 bases between.

The V call is TRBV9, the J call TRBJ1-6; tentative D call: TRBD1 (5 bases). Trimming removed 6 bases from V and 10 bases from J, with 14 bases in between. Germline lookup yields CDR1 SGDLS and CDR2 YYNGEE. The CDR3 extends over 13 amino acids. This CDR3 is CASTLTVNSPLHF. CDR3 bases: TGTGCCAGCACCTTGACAGTGAACTCACCCCTCCACTTT.

The chain recombines TRBV19 with TRBJ2-7; 7 bases are shared with TRBD1. Germline values: CDR1 LNHDA, CDR2 SQIVND (reference sequence). V shed 3 bases, J shed 3 bases, and the junction held 11 bases outside the gene matches. The CDR3 is 16 residues long. The CDR3 DNA sequence: TGTGCCAGTAGTATGGCCGGCAACAGGGGAGACTACGAGCAGTACTTC. The encoded protein is CASSMAGNRGDYEQYF.

This sequence joins TRBV28 and TRBJ1-4; TRBD1 matches at 8 bases. Germline CDR1 MDHEN, CDR2 SYDVKM. The J segment lost 7 bases and the V segment lost 3 bases, leaving 7 bases of the junction unmatched. There are 15 residues in the CDR3. CDR3 protein: CASSFAGGGREKLFF. The CDR3 DNA is TGTGCCAGCAGTTTCGCAGGGGGCGGGCGTGAAAAACTGTTTTTT.

The genes are TRBV6-1 and TRBJ1-1; 7 bases agree with TRBD1. The CDR3 runs to 14 residues. The germline V gene has CDR1 MNHNS and CDR2 SASEGT. Germline trimming cut 7 bases from V and 3 bases from J; bases unmatched to any gene: 8. This CDR3 is CASNVGGKYTEAFF. Written as DNA, the CDR3 is TGTGCCAGCAACGTAGGGGGCAAGTACACTGAAGCTTTCTTT.

V usage is TRBV6-5 and J usage is TRBJ2-7, with 8 bases matching TRBD1. J was trimmed by 6 bases and V by 0 bases; bases with no gene match: 7. Germline CDR1 MNHEY, CDR2 SVGAGI. The CDR3 loop spans 15 amino acids. The CDR3 coding sequence is TGTGCCAGCAGTTACTCGACAGGGGCGCCCCGCGAGCAGTACTTC. Translation gives CASSYSTGAPREQYF.

This clone was picked up one time. The chain combines TRBV27 with TRBJ2-5; 9 positions match TRBD2. In germline, CDR1 is MNHEY, CDR2 SMNVEV (reference sequence). The CDR3 runs 14 residues. The J segment lost 7 bases and the V segment lost 5 bases, leaving 8 bases of the junction unmatched. The CDR3 DNA follows: TGTGCCAGCAGTGTACTAGCGGGTGGGGTGACCCAGTACTTC. Translation: CASSVLAGGVTQYF.

This clone was detected only once. Other DNA sequences in the same sample also yield this CDR3. V gene TRBV5-4 combines with J gene TRBJ2-7, with D possibly TRBD2 on 5 matching bases. This CDR3 is 13 amino acids long. The V gene's germline CDR1 is SGHNT and CDR2 YYREEE (reference sequence). Trimming removed 0 bases at V and 3 bases at J, with 7 bases between. The DNA for the CDR3 is TGTGCCAGCAGCTTGGTGGGGAGCTACGAGCAGTACTTC. Its translation is CASSLVGSYEQYF. Variable domain in full (rest from reference TRBV5-4 and TRBJ2-7): ETGVTQSPTHLIKTRGQQVTLRCSSQSGHNTVSWYQQALGQGPQFIFQYYREEENGRGNFPPRFSGLQFPNYSSELNVNALELDDSALYLCASSLVGSYEQYFGPGTRLTVT.

This rearrangement joins TRBV6-5 to TRBJ2-5; TRBD2 might be the D (7 bases). The DNA end favors TRBJ2-7, so the J call may be wrong. Germline V gene sequence: CDR1 MNHEY, CDR2 SVGAGI. The CDR3 has 14 amino acids. The CDR3 region is CASGGLGGPYEQYF. CDR3 DNA sequence: TGTGCCAGCGGCGGGCTCGGGGGGCCCTACGAGCAGTACTTC.

J is TRBJ1-1 and V is TRBV5-4; tentatively, D is TRBD1 (5 bases). The CDR3 consists of 16 residues. V was clipped by 0 bases and J by 8 bases, with 20 bases between them. Germline CDR1 SGHNT, CDR2 YYREEE (reference sequence). DNA for the CDR3: TGTGCCAGCAGCTTGGTGGGAGGGGCTCCTCTTCTCGAAGCTTTCTTT. Residues: CASSLVGGAPLLEAFF.